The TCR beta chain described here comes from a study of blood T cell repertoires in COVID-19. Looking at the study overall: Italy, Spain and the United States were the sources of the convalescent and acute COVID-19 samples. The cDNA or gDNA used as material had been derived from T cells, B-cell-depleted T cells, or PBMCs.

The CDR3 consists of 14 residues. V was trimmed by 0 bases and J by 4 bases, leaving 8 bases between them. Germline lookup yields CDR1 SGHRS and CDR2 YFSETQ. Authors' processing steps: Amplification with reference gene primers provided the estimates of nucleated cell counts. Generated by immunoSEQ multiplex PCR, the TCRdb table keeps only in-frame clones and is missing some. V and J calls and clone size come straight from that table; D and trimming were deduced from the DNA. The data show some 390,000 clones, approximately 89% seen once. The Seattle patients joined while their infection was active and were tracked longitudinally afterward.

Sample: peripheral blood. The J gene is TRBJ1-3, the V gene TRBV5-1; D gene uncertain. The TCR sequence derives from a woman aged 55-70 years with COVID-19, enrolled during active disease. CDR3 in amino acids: CASSLGAEGNTIYF. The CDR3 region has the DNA TGCGCCAGCAGCTTGGGGGCAGAAGGAAACACCATATATTTT.